This is a list of T cell receptor beta chains from one sample in a study of blood T cell repertoires in COVID-19. Here immunoSEQ multiplex PCR was the method, and the copy in TCRdb shows in-frame clones only, minus some. The data contain 140,000 to 150,000 clones, about nine tenths of them singletons. Specimen: PBMCs or T cells enriched from blood (not recorded which). The receptor set was obtained from a man aged 50 to 60 who had recovered from COVID-19. The CDR3 runs from the conserved cysteine through the conserved F or W. The D gene is left open where the match is weak. Only some rows state a clone size, as once, few, many or a class for expanded clones.

v_gene	d_gene	j_gene	abundance	CDR3aa	CDR3nt
TRBV6-6	TRBD1	TRBJ2-7	once	CASSSDRGTYEQYF	TGTGCCAGCAGCTCAGACAGGGGCACCTACGAGCAGTACTTC
TRBV27	NA	TRBJ1-6	NA	CASPGGFNSPLHF	TGTGCCAGCCCGGGGGGTTTTAATTCACCCCTCCACTTT
TRBV6-2/TRBV6-3	TRBD1	TRBJ1-2	NA	CASSPRGQLFYGYTF	TGTGCCAGCAGTCCCCGGGGACAGTTGTTCTATGGCTACACCTTC
TRBV5-6	NA	TRBJ2-5	NA	CASRRTPYQETQYF	TGTGCCAGCAGACGGACACCTTATCAAGAGACCCAGTACTTC
TRBV15	TRBD1	TRBJ1-5	NA	CATSSKGQGSGNQPQHF	TGTGCCACCAGCAGTAAAGGACAGGGATCGGGAAATCAGCCCCAGCATTTT
TRBV3-1/TRBV3-2	TRBD1	TRBJ1-3	NA	CATRRDRTGNTIYF	TGTGCCACCCGGAGGGACAGAACTGGAAACACCATATATTTT
TRBV18	TRBD1	TRBJ1-2	NA	CASSHQGTGVGGYTF	TGTGCCAGCTCACACCAGGGGACAGGGGTAGGCGGCTACACCTTC
TRBV6-5	TRBD1	TRBJ2-5	NA	CASSYYDRGGTQYF	TGTGCCAGCAGTTATTACGACAGGGGGGGAACCCAGTACTTC
TRBV18	TRBD1	TRBJ1-3	NA	CASSDRLFPGNTIYF	TGTGCCAGCTCGGACAGGTTATTTCCTGGAAACACCATATATTTT
TRBV5-1	NA	TRBJ1-2	NA	CASSLGQGDGYTF	TGCGCCAGCAGCTTGGGGCAGGGTGACGGCTACACCTTC
TRBV3-1/TRBV3-2	NA	TRBJ1-2	once	CASSQTGLNYGYTF	TGTGCCAGCAGCCAGACAGGATTGAACTATGGCTACACCTTC
TRBV19	NA	TRBJ1-5	NA	CASSMTGNQPQHF	TGTGCCAGTAGTATGACGGGGAATCAGCCCCAGCATTTT
TRBV7-2	NA	TRBJ2-7	NA	CASSGRGYEQYF	TGTGCCAGCAGCGGCAGGGGCTACGAGCAGTACTTC
TRBV27	TRBD2	TRBJ2-2	NA	CASSWRRETGELFF	TGTGCCAGCAGTTGGAGGCGGGAGACCGGGGAGCTGTTTTTT
TRBV5-8	NA	TRBJ1-5	NA	CASSPTNSNQPQHF	TGTGCCAGCAGCCCGACAAATAGCAATCAGCCCCAGCATTTT
TRBV7-9	NA	TRBJ1-5	NA	CASSLPDQPQHF	TGTGCCAGCAGCTTACCCGATCAGCCCCAGCATTTT
TRBV12-2	NA	TRBJ1-5	NA	CASRLAGPGDSNQPQHF	TGTGCAAGTCGCTTAGCGGGACCGGGGGATAGCAATCAGCCCCAGCATTTT
TRBV28	TRBD1	TRBJ2-1	NA	CANGDSYEQFF	TGTGCCAACGGGGACAGCTATGAGCAGTTCTTC
TRBV28	NA	TRBJ1-1	NA	CASSLNHYGRTLEGTEAFF	TGTGCCAGCAGTTTAAACCACTACGGCCGCACTCTGGAGGGCACTGAAGCTTTCTTT
TRBV28	NA	TRBJ1-3	NA	CASRRTGSSGNTIYF	TGTGCCAGCAGACGAACAGGGAGCTCTGGAAACACCATATATTTT
TRBV27	NA	TRBJ1-2	NA	CASSETVVNYGYTF	TGTGCCAGCAGTGAAACAGTGGTTAACTATGGCTACACCTTC
TRBV30	NA	TRBJ1-5	NA	CAWGGGSSNQPQHF	TGTGCCTGGGGCGGCGGGTCGAGCAATCAGCCCCAGCATTTT
TRBV7-8	NA	TRBJ2-7	few	CASSLVGGGDTYEQYF	TGTGCCAGCAGCTTAGTTGGAGGGGGCGACACCTACGAGCAGTACTTC
TRBV5-5	NA	TRBJ1-1	NA	CASSWGHGDTEAFF	TGTGCCAGCAGCTGGGGACACGGGGACACTGAAGCTTTCTTT
TRBV5-4	TRBD1	TRBJ2-1	NA	CASSVLQGSVYNEQFF	TGTGCCAGCAGCGTGCTACAGGGGAGCGTCTACAATGAGCAGTTCTTC
TRBV5-8	NA	TRBJ2-5	NA	CASSLPGARETQYF	TGTGCCAGCAGCCTCCCAGGGGCTCGGGAGACCCAGTACTTC
TRBV7-3	TRBD1	TRBJ1-6	NA	CASSLTTTGVVINSPLHF	TGTGCCAGCAGCTTAACTACTACAGGGGTCGTTATTAATTCACCCCTCCACTTT
TRBV30	TRBD1	TRBJ1-5	NA	CAWSVRGRGNQPQHF	TGTGCCTGGAGTGTAAGGGGGCGAGGCAATCAGCCCCAGCATTTT